The sequence of this TCR beta chain was determined in a study of T-cell reconstitution after alpha-beta-depleted transplantation in children. Findings and limits, study-wide: Expanded clones from the graft, numbering several hundred, reportedly supplied alpha-beta T cells about two months after transplant. After one year, T-cell counts and TCRbeta diversity mostly came from new T cells. In some patients, recipient T cells and intrathymic progenitors surviving conditioning explained high day-60 diversity.

The TCRbeta library incorporated unique molecular identifiers. TCRdb reprocessed the PCR reads via MiXCR and lists one record per CDR3 protein. The table includes 97,000 or so distinct CDR3 sequences, approximately 8% detected once. In its sample, this clonotype was seen a few times. As yet, its antigen is unknown. The sequence was collected from a boy aged 2-15 years with acute lymphoblastic leukemia, due to receive a stem cell transplant. The material was PBMCs, obtained before TCRalphabeta/CD19-depleted stem cell transplant.

Here the CDR3 reads CASSSWGQKYNEQFF. CDR3 DNA: TGCGCCAGCAGCTCGTGGGGACAGAAGTACAATGAGCAGTTCTTC. The chain couples TRBV5-1 to TRBJ2-1; 7 nucleotides align to TRBD1. The CDR3 consists of 15 residues. Germline values: CDR1 SGHRS, CDR2 YFSETQ. V lost 3 bases, J lost 4 bases, and 7 bases stayed unmatched. Full variable domain (rest looked up from reference TRBV5-1 and TRBJ2-1): KAGVTQTPRYLIKTRGQQVTLSCSPISGHRSVSWYQQTPGQGLQFLFEYFSETQRNKGNFPGRFSGRQFSNSRSEMNVSTLELGDSALYLCASSSWGQKYNEQFFGPGTRLTVL.